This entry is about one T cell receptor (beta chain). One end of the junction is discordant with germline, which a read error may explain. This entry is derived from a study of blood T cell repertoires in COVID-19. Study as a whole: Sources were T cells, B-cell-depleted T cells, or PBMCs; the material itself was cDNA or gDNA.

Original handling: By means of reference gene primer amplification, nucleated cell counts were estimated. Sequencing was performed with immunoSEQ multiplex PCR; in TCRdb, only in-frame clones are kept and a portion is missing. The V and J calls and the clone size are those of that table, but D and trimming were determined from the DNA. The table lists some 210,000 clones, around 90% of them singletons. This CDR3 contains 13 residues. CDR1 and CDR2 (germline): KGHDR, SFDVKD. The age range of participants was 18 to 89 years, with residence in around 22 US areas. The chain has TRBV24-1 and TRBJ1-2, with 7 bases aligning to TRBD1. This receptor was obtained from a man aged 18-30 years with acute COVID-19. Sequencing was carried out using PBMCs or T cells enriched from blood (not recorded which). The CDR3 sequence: CATGDRESGGYTF. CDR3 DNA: TGTGCCACCGGTGACAGGGAATCTGGGGGCTACACCTTC.